This T cell receptor beta chain originates from a study of shared clonotypes between healthy human individuals. Study results and caveats: A handful of donors shared around 5.1% of their naive CD4 clonotypes.

Each PCR replicate from the sorted subsets contained around 0.2 ug DNA, which is roughly 33,000 T cell genomes. This table comes from immunoSEQ multiplex PCR, and its TCRdb copy is limited to in-frame clones, with some not included. The sample lists approximately 180,000 clones, just under 95% occurring once. Note on this clone: Its antigen is still unknown.

Donors, without exception, were Caucasian adults residing in Nashville, Tennessee. Both subsets, CD45RA+ naive and CD45RA-negative memory, were split from the CD4+ cells. This CDR3 is 14 amino acids long. V lost 3 bases to trimming and J lost 3 bases, with 12 bases between them. The germline CDR1 and CDR2 sequences are SNHLY and FYNNEI. This chain links TRBV2 with TRBJ2-7; D perhaps matches TRBD2 (6 bases). This sequence originates from a woman younger than 45 in good health. Specimen: naive CD4+ T cells sorted from blood. The subset: CD45RA+ positively selected. CDR3 sequence reads: CASSERDLSYEQYF. The CDR3 nucleotides read TGTGCCAGCAGTGAGCGGGACCTAAGCTACGAGCAGTACTTC.